This entry lists 7 T cell receptor beta chains sequenced from one sample in a study of cytotoxic CD8 clonotypes in ibrutinib-treated CLL. Profiled with immunoSEQ multiplex PCR; TCRdb holds only in-frame clones, not every one. In the table there are over 120,000 clones, 79% of which are singletons. Sequenced material: PBMCs, taken after 12 months of ibrutinib treatment. The receptors were gathered from a human donor with chronic lymphocytic leukemia.

V usage is TRBV7-9 and J usage is TRBJ1-1; no reliable D call. The V end was cut by 5 bases, the J end by 9 bases, with 13 bases between. This CDR3 contains 12 residues. Germline V CDR1 and CDR2: SEHNR, FQNEAQ (reference sequence). The CDR3: CASSMDSGKAFF. The CDR3 DNA reads as TGTGCCAGCAGCATGGACTCCGGAAAAGCTTTCTTT.

J is TRBJ2-1 and V is TRBV4-3; the D is unclear. V was cut by 0 bases and J by 4 bases, with 10 bases left in between. CDR1 and CDR2 from the germline V gene are LGHNA and YSLEER. This CDR3 is built from 15 residues. CDR3 residues: CASSQDFRRYNEQFF. CDR3 nucleotides: TGCGCCAGCAGCCAAGATTTTAGACGTTACAATGAGCAGTTCTTC.

The chain combines TRBV2 with TRBJ1-1; D is unclear. Trimming stripped 8 bases from V and 0 bases from J, with 10 bases between. Germline values: CDR1 SNHLY, CDR2 FYNNEI. The CDR3 runs 13 residues. The CDR3 nucleotides read TGTGCCAGCCGGCGGCTCCTGAACACTGAAGCTTTCTTT. Translating it yields CASRRLLNTEAFF. Complete variable domain (other parts from reference TRBV2 and TRBJ1-1): EPEVTQTPSHQVTQMGQEVILRCVPISNHLYFYWYRQILGQKVEFLVSFYNNEISEKSEIFDDQFSVERPDGSNFTLKIRSTKLEDSAMYFCASRRLLNTEAFFGQGTRLTVV.

This chain links TRBV10-3 with TRBJ2-5; 9 nucleotides line up with TRBD1. Germline loops: CDR1 ENHRY, CDR2 SYGVKD. The V and J ends lost 4 bases and 5 bases, in that order; junction bases with no gene match: 5. The CDR3 covers 14 residues. Here the CDR3 DNA reads TGTGCCATCAGTGCCCGGGACAGGGACGAGACCCAGTACTTC. Encoded protein: CAISARDRDETQYF.

The gene calls are TRBV30 and TRBJ2-7; a possible D gene is TRBD2 (7 bases). The CDR3 covers 15 residues. Per the germline V gene, CDR1 is GTSNPN and CDR2 is SVGIG (reference sequence). Trimming cost V 0 bases and J 0 bases, with 12 bases left between them. For the CDR3, the DNA is TGTGCCTGGAGTGTTGGGGGGGCAGGCTCCTACGAGCAGTACTTC. This translates into CAWSVGGAGSYEQYF.

This clone has just one count. The rearrangement uses TRBV4-2 and TRBJ1-5; maybe TRBD1 (5 bases). The V end was cut by 1 base, the J end by 3 bases, with 10 bases between. The germline CDR1 and CDR2 sequences are LGHNA and YNFKEQ. The CDR3 runs to 15 residues. CDR3 nucleotides: TGTGCCAGCAGCCAAGGGGACCGACTCAATCAGCCCCAGCATTTT. This translates into CASSQGDRLNQPQHF.

The rearrangement joins TRBV5-8 to TRBJ2-4; no reliable D call. V was shortened by 4 bases and J by 6 bases, with 17 bases between the two germline ends. The CDR3 runs to 15 residues. Germline V gene data show CDR1 as SGHTS and CDR2 as YDEGEE. The CDR3 sequence is CASSADGRLGNIQYF. The CDR3 DNA reads TGTGCCAGCAGCGCCGATGGCAGACTGGGAAACATTCAGTACTTC. The variable domain in full, with the rest retrieved from reference TRBV5-8 and TRBJ2-4, is EAGVTQSPTHLIKTRGQQATLRCSPISGHTSVYWYQQALGLGLQFLLWYDEGEERNRGNFPPRFSGRQFPNYSSELNVNALELEDSALYLCASSADGRLGNIQYFGAGTRLSVL.